This T cell receptor (beta chain) was obtained from a study of blood T cell repertoires in COVID-19. Whole-study context: The analysed material was cDNA or gDNA that came from T cells, B-cell-depleted T cells, or PBMCs.

While infection was still active, Seattle patients were enrolled and then followed longitudinally. Germline CDR1 MNHEY, CDR2 SVGAGI. This CDR3 is built from 13 residues. The germline V and J ends were trimmed by 8 bases and 6 bases, with 17 bases remaining between them. Produced via immunoSEQ multiplex PCR; TCRdb's table is partial and in-frame only. The sample yields approximately 300,000 clones, 70% to 90% seen once. The chain is built from TRBV6-5 and TRBJ2-7, with D possibly TRBD2 on 5 matching bases. This TCR derives from a human donor with COVID-19, enrolled during active disease. The donor label of this sample is uncertain. Sequenced input: peripheral blood. The CDR3 DNA reads as TGTGCCAGCCCCGAAGGGCTCGGACTCGAGCAGTACTTC. Protein sequence: CASPEGLGLEQYF.